Listed below are T cell receptor beta chains from one sample, sequenced in a study of identifying expanded T cells in peripheral blood. Sequenced by immunoSEQ multiplex PCR; TCRdb stores in-frame clones only, minus some. The sample holds about 50,000 clones, 70% to 85% seen once. Material: blood. Every receptor here comes from a person aged 18 to 70 in good health. The CDR3 runs from the conserved cysteine through the conserved F or W. D genes are given only for firm matches. A row's size may be missing; if present it is once, few, many or a size class.

v_call: TRBV7-9; j_call: TRBJ1-6; clone_size: once; d_call: NA; cdr3_nt: TGTGCCAGCAGCTTAGTCGGCCCAGGGAATTCACCCCTCCACTTT; cdr3_aa: CASSLVGPGNSPLHF
v_call: TRBV9; j_call: TRBJ2-2; clone_size: NA; d_call: TRBD2; cdr3_nt: TGTGCCAGCAGCTCGCGTCCCCGGGAGGATTACACCGGGGAGCTGTTTTTT; cdr3_aa: CASSSRPREDYTGELFF
v_call: TRBV5-4; j_call: TRBJ2-6; clone_size: NA; d_call: NA; cdr3_nt: TGTGCCAGCAGCTTCGGGACATTAGGGGCCAACGTCCTGACTTTC; cdr3_aa: CASSFGTLGANVLTF
v_call: TRBV29-1; j_call: TRBJ2-1; clone_size: NA; d_call: TRBD1; cdr3_nt: TGCAGCGTTACCGACAGGGGGGTTTACAATGAGCAGTTCTTC; cdr3_aa: CSVTDRGVYNEQFF
v_call: TRBV27; j_call: TRBJ1-2; clone_size: once; d_call: NA; cdr3_nt: TGTGCCAGCAGTCCGACATGGGCAGGGAGTCGGTTGAACTATGGCTACACCTTC; cdr3_aa: CASSPTWAGSRLNYGYTF
v_call: TRBV10-2; j_call: TRBJ1-5; clone_size: NA; d_call: TRBD1; cdr3_nt: TGCGCCAGCAGGGGGACAGGGATCAATCAGCCCCAGCATTTT; cdr3_aa: CASRGTGINQPQHF
v_call: TRBV4-1; j_call: TRBJ1-2; clone_size: NA; d_call: NA; cdr3_nt: TGCGCCAGCAGCCGAGGTACTACGGATGGCTACACCTTC; cdr3_aa: CASSRGTTDGYTF
v_call: TRBV9; j_call: TRBJ1-2; clone_size: NA; d_call: NA; cdr3_nt: TGTGCCAGCGCACAGGGTAACGCTAACTATGGCTACACCTTC; cdr3_aa: CASAQGNANYGYTF
v_call: TRBV2; j_call: TRBJ2-1; clone_size: once; d_call: NA; cdr3_nt: TGTGCCAGCAGTGATAGCAGGCTGTCCTACAATGAGCAGTTCTTC; cdr3_aa: CASSDSRLSYNEQFF
v_call: TRBV10-3; j_call: TRBJ1-5; clone_size: NA; d_call: NA; cdr3_nt: TGTGCCATCTCGTCGGGGGATCAGCCCCAGCATTTT; cdr3_aa: CAISSGDQPQHF
v_call: TRBV27; j_call: TRBJ1-1; clone_size: NA; d_call: NA; cdr3_nt: TGTGCCAGCAGGGTTCGGATCGGGGTTTCGACTGAAGCTTTCTTT; cdr3_aa: CASRVRIGVSTEAFF
v_call: TRBV19; j_call: TRBJ2-7; clone_size: NA; d_call: TRBD2; cdr3_nt: TGTGCCAGTAGTATGGGCCAGCGGGAGACCTACGAGCAGTACTTC; cdr3_aa: CASSMGQRETYEQYF
v_call: TRBV5-4; j_call: TRBJ2-3; clone_size: once; d_call: NA; cdr3_nt: TGTGCCAGCAGCTTGCAGACATTTGCTAGCACAGATACGCAGTATTTT; cdr3_aa: CASSLQTFASTDTQYF
v_call: TRBV19; j_call: TRBJ1-5; clone_size: NA; d_call: NA; cdr3_nt: TGTGCCAGTACCTCCCAGGGCCAGGGTCAGCCCCAGCATTTT; cdr3_aa: CASTSQGQGQPQHF
v_call: TRBV15; j_call: TRBJ1-2; clone_size: many; d_call: TRBD1; cdr3_nt: TGTGCCACCAGCAGAGATCTGGGACAGAACTATGGCTACACCTTC; cdr3_aa: CATSRDLGQNYGYTF
v_call: TRBV7-8; j_call: TRBJ2-2; clone_size: NA; d_call: NA; cdr3_nt: TGTGCCAGCAGCCTCGCTTTGGGGGCCACCGGGGAGCTGTTTTTT; cdr3_aa: CASSLALGATGELFF
v_call: TRBV18; j_call: TRBJ2-7; clone_size: NA; d_call: TRBD1; cdr3_nt: TGTGCCAGCTCACTAAGACAGGGACAAAAGGGTGCGTCCTACGAGCAGTACTTC; cdr3_aa: CASSLRQGQKGASYEQYF
v_call: TRBV6-1; j_call: TRBJ1-1; clone_size: NA; d_call: TRBD1; cdr3_nt: TGTGCCAGCAGTGACCAAGACAGGGTGGGCACTGAAGCTTTCTTT; cdr3_aa: CASSDQDRVGTEAFF
v_call: TRBV7-3; j_call: TRBJ1-6; clone_size: NA; d_call: TRBD1; cdr3_nt: TGTGCCAGCAGCTTATGGGGCAGGGGGCAGGCTAATTCACCCCTCCACTTT; cdr3_aa: CASSLWGRGQANSPLHF
v_call: TRBV18; j_call: TRBJ1-1; clone_size: NA; d_call: NA; cdr3_nt: TGTGCCAGCTCGGAAGGGGCTGGGACCCGCACTGAAGCTTTCTTT; cdr3_aa: CASSEGAGTRTEAFF
v_call: TRBV5-5; j_call: TRBJ2-5; clone_size: NA; d_call: TRBD1; cdr3_nt: TGTGCCAGCAGCCGACAGGGGCAGACCCAGTACTTC; cdr3_aa: CASSRQGQTQYF
v_call: TRBV19; j_call: TRBJ1-1; clone_size: NA; d_call: NA; cdr3_nt: TGTGCCAGTAGACTTAGGGATAACACTGAAGCTTTCTTT; cdr3_aa: CASRLRDNTEAFF
v_call: TRBV2; j_call: TRBJ2-7; clone_size: NA; d_call: NA; cdr3_nt: TGTGCCAGCAGTGCAGGGGCGGCCTACGAGCAGTACTTC; cdr3_aa: CASSAGAAYEQYF
v_call: TRBV5-1; j_call: TRBJ2-5; clone_size: few; d_call: TRBD2; cdr3_nt: TGCGCCAGCAGCTTAGCGGGGCCCCAAGAGACCCAGTACTTC; cdr3_aa: CASSLAGPQETQYF
v_call: TRBV6-1; j_call: TRBJ1-2; clone_size: NA; d_call: NA; cdr3_nt: TGTGCCAGCAGTGAAGTAGTCAGCTTGGGGGGCTACACCTTC; cdr3_aa: CASSEVVSLGGYTF
v_call: TRBV7-2; j_call: TRBJ1-1; clone_size: NA; d_call: NA; cdr3_nt: TGTGCCAGCAGCCTGCTTGGGGCAGTGAAGGCTTTCTTT; cdr3_aa: CASSLLGAVKAFF
v_call: TRBV9; j_call: TRBJ1-3; clone_size: NA; d_call: NA; cdr3_nt: TGTGCCAGCAGCGCCACTGAGGTCTCGACAGGAAACACCATATATTTT; cdr3_aa: CASSATEVSTGNTIYF
v_call: TRBV2; j_call: TRBJ1-2; clone_size: NA; d_call: NA; cdr3_nt: TGTGCCAGCAGTGAAGCGCGAGGGGTTAATGGCTACACCTTC; cdr3_aa: CASSEARGVNGYTF
v_call: TRBV18; j_call: TRBJ1-1; clone_size: NA; d_call: TRBD1; cdr3_nt: TGTGCCAGCTCACCGCCAGGGGGAAGGCGCACTGAAGCTTTCTTT; cdr3_aa: CASSPPGGRRTEAFF
v_call: TRBV30; j_call: TRBJ1-1; clone_size: NA; d_call: NA; cdr3_nt: TGTGCCTGGAGTAAGTACCGGAACACTGAAGCTTTCTTT; cdr3_aa: CAWSKYRNTEAFF
v_call: TRBV23-1; j_call: TRBJ2-5; clone_size: NA; d_call: TRBD2; cdr3_nt: TGCGCCAGCAGTCAATCCCGTCCTAGCGGGGGGGCCGGAGAGACCCAGTACTTC; cdr3_aa: CASSQSRPSGGAGETQYF
v_call: TRBV7-6; j_call: TRBJ2-5; clone_size: NA; d_call: TRBD1; cdr3_nt: TGTGCCAGCACCCTTTCCGCAGGGGGCCAAGAGACCCAGTACTTC; cdr3_aa: CASTLSAGGQETQYF
v_call: TRBV19; j_call: TRBJ2-5; clone_size: NA; d_call: TRBD1; cdr3_nt: TGTGCCAGTAGTGCGGGACAGGGCCAAGAGACCCAGTACTTC; cdr3_aa: CASSAGQGQETQYF